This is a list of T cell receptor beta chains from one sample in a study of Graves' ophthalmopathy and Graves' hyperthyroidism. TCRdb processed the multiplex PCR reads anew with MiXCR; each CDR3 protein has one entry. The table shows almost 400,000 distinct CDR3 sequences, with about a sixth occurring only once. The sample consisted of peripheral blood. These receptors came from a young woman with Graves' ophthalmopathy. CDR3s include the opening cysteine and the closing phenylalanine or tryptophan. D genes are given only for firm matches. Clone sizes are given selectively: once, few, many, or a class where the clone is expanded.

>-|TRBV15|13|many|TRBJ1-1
CATSSRTGPEAFF
TGTGCCACCAGCTCCCGGACTGGCCCTGAAGCTTTCTTT
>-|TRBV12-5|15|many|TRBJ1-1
CASGQKSHHFSEAFF
TGTGCTAGTGGGCAGAAGAGCCACCACTTTTCTGAAGCTTTCTTT
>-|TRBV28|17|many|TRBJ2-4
CASSALGQTVAKNIQYF
TGTGCCAGCAGTGCGCTAGGACAGACAGTAGCCAAAAACATTCAGTACTTC
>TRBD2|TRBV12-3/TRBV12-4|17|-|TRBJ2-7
CASSFLSSGRFTYEQYF
TGTGCCAGCAGTTTTCTCTCTAGCGGGAGGTTTACCTACGAGCAGTACTTC
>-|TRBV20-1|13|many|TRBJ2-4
CSAPLGAKNIQYF
TGCAGTGCCCCTCTAGGAGCCAAAAACATTCAGTACTTC
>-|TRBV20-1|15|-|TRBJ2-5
CSARDPGGVGETQYF
TGCAGTGCTAGAGATCCCGGAGGGGTCGGGGAGACCCAGTACTTC
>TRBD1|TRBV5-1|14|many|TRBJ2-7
CASSPGQSFYEQYF
TGCGCCAGCAGCCCGGGACAGAGTTTCTACGAGCAGTACTTC
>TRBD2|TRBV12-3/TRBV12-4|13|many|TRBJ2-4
CATRIVGGNIQYF
TGTGCCACCAGGATTGTGGGAGGGAACATTCAGTACTTC
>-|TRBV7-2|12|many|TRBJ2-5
CASSLRQETQYF
TGTGCCAGCAGCTTACGCCAAGAGACCCAGTACTTC
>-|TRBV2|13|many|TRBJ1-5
CASSDRWNQPQHF
TGTGCCAGCAGTGACCGGTGGAATCAGCCCCAGCATTTT
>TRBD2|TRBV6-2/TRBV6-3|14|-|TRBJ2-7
CASSYEAGGYEQYF
TGTGCCAGCAGTTACGAAGCGGGGGGCTACGAGCAGTACTTC
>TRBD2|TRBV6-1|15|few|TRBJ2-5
CASSEGLAGFETQYF
TGTGCCAGCAGTGAAGGTCTAGCGGGGTTCGAGACCCAGTACTTC
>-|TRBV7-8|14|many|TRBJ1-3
CASTPTVSGNTIYF
TGTGCCAGCACACCTACGGTCTCTGGAAACACCATATATTTT
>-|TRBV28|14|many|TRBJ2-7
CASRPIGPSYEQYF
TGTGCCAGCAGACCCATCGGACCGAGCTACGAGCAGTACTTC
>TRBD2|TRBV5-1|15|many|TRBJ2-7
CASSTGAGAIYEQYF
TGCGCCAGCAGCACCGGAGCGGGGGCTATCTACGAGCAGTACTTC
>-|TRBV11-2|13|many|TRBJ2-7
CASSLAASDEQYF
TGTGCCAGCAGCTTAGCGGCTAGCGACGAGCAGTACTTC
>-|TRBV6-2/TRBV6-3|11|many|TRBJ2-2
CASNTPGELFF
TGTGCCAGCAATACCCCCGGGGAGCTGTTTTTT